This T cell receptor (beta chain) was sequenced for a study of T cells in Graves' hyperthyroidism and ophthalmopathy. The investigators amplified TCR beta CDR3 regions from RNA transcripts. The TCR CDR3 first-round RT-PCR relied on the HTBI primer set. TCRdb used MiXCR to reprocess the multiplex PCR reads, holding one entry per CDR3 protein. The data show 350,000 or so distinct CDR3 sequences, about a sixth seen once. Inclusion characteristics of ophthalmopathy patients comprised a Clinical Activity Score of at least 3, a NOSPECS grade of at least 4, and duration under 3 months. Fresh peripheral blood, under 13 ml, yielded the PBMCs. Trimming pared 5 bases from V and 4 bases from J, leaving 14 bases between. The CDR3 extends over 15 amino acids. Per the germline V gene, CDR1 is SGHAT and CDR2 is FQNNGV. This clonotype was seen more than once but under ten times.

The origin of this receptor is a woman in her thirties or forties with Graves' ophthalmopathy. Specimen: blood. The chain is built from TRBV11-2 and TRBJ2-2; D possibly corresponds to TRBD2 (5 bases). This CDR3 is CASSQSGGGTGELFF. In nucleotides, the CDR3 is TGTGCCAGCAGCCAAAGTGGAGGAGGCACCGGGGAGCTGTTTTTT.